The following is a T cell receptor beta chain sequence with its context. No antigen is known for it. These data are taken from a study of vaccination effects on CD4 cells after COVID-19. Study outcomes and limitations: By a late point after vaccination, infection- and vaccine-induced clones had shrunk markedly through clonal contraction.

From germline, CDR1 is KGHSH and CDR2 LQKENI. V was clipped by 5 bases and J by 0 bases, with 17 bases between them. The CDR3 runs to 17 residues. Antigen-specific CD4+ T cells were expanded (with viral peptide pools) by the ViraFEST assay ahead of sequencing. Having been cultured for around ten days, the cells underwent CD4+ T cell isolation. Subjects were given two BNT162b2 or mRNA-1273 vaccine doses. The healthy vaccine recipients, who had no prior SARS-CoV-2 infection, showed negative nucleocapsid antibodies. A few million PBMC were placed in each well, which was supplemented with approximately 9.9 IU/ml IL-2 and about 10 ug/ml peptides. Half-medium replacement with IL-2 medium occurred on days 3 and 7. Produced via immunoSEQ multiplex PCR; TCRdb's table is partial and in-frame only. The repertoire has roughly 55,000 clones, roughly 78% of them found once; the top ten carry about 2.1%.

V is TRBV18 and J is TRBJ2-1; tentatively, D is TRBD1 (5 bases). Source: CD4+ T cells from PBMCs cultured with HCoV-OC43 spike peptides, taken after COVID-19 vaccination. The subset: HCoV-OC43 spike overlapping peptide pool stimulation. The sequence was collected from a human donor who received a COVID-19 vaccine. CDR3 coding DNA: TGTGCCAGCTCAGCTGGGGCGTTCTACTCCTCCTACAATGAGCAGTTCTTC. Encoded protein: CASSAGAFYSSYNEQFF.